This is a list of T cell receptor beta chains from one sample in a study of beta chain features in type 1 diabetes. Repertoires were generated with immunoSEQ multiplex PCR, while TCRdb's copy carries only in-frame clones and drops some. The sample holds 150,000 to 160,000 clones, 11% seen once. What was sequenced was central memory CD4+ T cells from blood. Receptor source: a man younger than 35 in good health. Both conserved end residues are part of each CDR3. D genes are given only for firm matches. Size values are once, few and many counts, or a class for expanded clones, and some rows have none.

J: TRBJ2-3; V: TRBV5-1; D: TRBD2; size: NA; CDR3: CASASGSNTDTQYF; DNA: TGCGCCAGCGCTAGCGGGAGCAACACAGATACGCAGTATTTT
J: TRBJ2-7; V: TRBV25-1; D: NA; size: NA; CDR3: CASSEFGDVYEQYF; DNA: TGTGCCAGCAGTGAATTCGGGGACGTCTACGAGCAGTACTTC
J: TRBJ1-2; V: TRBV29-1; D: TRBD1; size: NA; CDR3: CSAILYEQGQGAYGYTF; DNA: TGCAGCGCAATCCTCTATGAGCAGGGACAGGGTGCCTATGGCTACACCTTC
J: TRBJ1-4; V: TRBV18; D: NA; size: NA; CDR3: CASSPPTCMEKLFF; DNA: TGTGCCAGCTCACCACCGACCTGTATGGAAAAACTGTTTTTT
J: TRBJ2-4; V: TRBV6-1; D: TRBD2; size: few; CDR3: CASGLTGNIQYF; DNA: TGTGCGTCGGGACTAACCGGGAACATTCAGTACTTC
J: TRBJ1-5; V: TRBV7-9; D: TRBD1; size: few; CDR3: CASSLGTGRDQPQHF; DNA: TGTGCCAGCAGCTTGGGGACAGGGAGAGATCAGCCCCAGCATTTT
J: TRBJ2-5; V: TRBV2; D: NA; size: NA; CDR3: CASRGGQETQYF; DNA: TGTGCCAGCAGAGGGGGCCAAGAGACCCAGTACTTC
J: TRBJ1-1; V: TRBV12-5; D: NA; size: many; CDR3: CASGLGGSTEAFF; DNA: TGTGCTAGTGGTTTGGGAGGCAGCACTGAAGCTTTCTTT
J: TRBJ2-5; V: TRBV11-3; D: TRBD1; size: NA; CDR3: CASSNAIGTGGTQYF; DNA: TGTGCCAGCAGCAACGCAATAGGGACAGGAGGGACCCAGTACTTC
J: TRBJ1-1; V: TRBV6-5; D: NA; size: once; CDR3: CASSYPKSTEAFF; DNA: TGTGCCAGCAGTTACCCAAAAAGCACTGAAGCTTTCTTT
J: TRBJ2-2; V: TRBV29-1; D: NA; size: NA; CDR3: CSVDPGFTGELFF; DNA: TGCAGCGTTGACCCTGGGTTTACCGGGGAGCTGTTTTTT
J: TRBJ1-1; V: TRBV4-3; D: TRBD1; size: few; CDR3: CASSHVDRDTEAFF; DNA: TGCGCCAGCAGCCATGTGGACAGGGACACTGAAGCTTTCTTT